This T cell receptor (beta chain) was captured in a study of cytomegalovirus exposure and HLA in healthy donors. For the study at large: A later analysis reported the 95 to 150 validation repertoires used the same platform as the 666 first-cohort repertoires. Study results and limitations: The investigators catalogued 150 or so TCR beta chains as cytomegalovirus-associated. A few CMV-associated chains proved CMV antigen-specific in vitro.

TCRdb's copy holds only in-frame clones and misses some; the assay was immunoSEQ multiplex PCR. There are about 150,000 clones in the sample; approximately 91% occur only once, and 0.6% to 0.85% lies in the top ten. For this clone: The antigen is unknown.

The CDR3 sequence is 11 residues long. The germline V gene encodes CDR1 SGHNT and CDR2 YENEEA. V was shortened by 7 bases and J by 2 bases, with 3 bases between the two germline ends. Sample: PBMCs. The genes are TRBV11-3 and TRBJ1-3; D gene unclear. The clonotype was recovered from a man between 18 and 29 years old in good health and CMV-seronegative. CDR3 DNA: TGTGCCAGCACCGCTGGAAACACCATATATTTT. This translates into CASTAGNTIYF. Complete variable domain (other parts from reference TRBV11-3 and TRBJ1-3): EAGVVQSPRYKIIEKKQPVAFWCNPISGHNTLYWYLQNLGQGPELLIRYENEEAVDDSQLPKDRFSAERLKGVDSTLKIQPAELGDSAVYLCASTAGNTIYFGEGSWLTVV.